This T cell receptor beta chain derives from a study of post-analysis software for immune sequencing data. Background on the study: The disease courses covered relapsing-remitting, secondary progressive and progressive-relapsing multiple sclerosis. Points from the study as a whole: Among 5 or 6 TRBV segments more frequent in patients than controls were TRBV5-6, TRBV5-1 and TRBV20-1. Significantly decreased normalized Chao1 diversity was recorded for multiple sclerosis patients relative to controls.

Trimming cost V 5 bases and J 2 bases; bases outside gene matches: 20. This CDR3 has 20 residues. This clonotype has just a few counts. Its antigen is as yet unknown. Carried by the TCR beta cDNA libraries were unique molecular identifiers. TCRdb re-called the PCR reads with MiXCR, one entry per CDR3 protein. The data hold 820,000 or so distinct CDR3 sequences, with roughly 58% observed a single time. The rearrangement uses TRBV12-3 or TRBV12-4 and TRBJ2-7, with 11 positions matching TRBD2. The TCR comes from a girl aged 10 to 17 with multiple sclerosis. Input material: blood. The CDR3 region is CASSPRAQGELAGDPYEQYF. The CDR3 region has the DNA TGTGCCAGCAGTCCACGCGCACAAGGGGAACTAGCGGGGGACCCCTACGAGCAGTACTTC.